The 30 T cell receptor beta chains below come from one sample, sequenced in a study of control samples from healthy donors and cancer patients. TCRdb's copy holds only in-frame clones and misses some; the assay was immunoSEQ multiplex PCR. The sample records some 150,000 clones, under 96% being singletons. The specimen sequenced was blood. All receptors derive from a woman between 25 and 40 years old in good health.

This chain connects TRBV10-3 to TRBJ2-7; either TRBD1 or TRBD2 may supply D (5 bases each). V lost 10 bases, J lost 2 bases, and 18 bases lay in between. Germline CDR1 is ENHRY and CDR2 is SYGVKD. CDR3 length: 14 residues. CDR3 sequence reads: CATSRDPNAYEQYF. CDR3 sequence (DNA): TGTGCCACCTCCCGGGACCCCAACGCCTACGAGCAGTACTTC.

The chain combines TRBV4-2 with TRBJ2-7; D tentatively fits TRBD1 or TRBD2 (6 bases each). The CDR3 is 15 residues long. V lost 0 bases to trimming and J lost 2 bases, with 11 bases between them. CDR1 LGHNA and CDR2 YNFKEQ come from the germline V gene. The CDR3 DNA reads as TGTGCCAGCAGCCAAGATAGGGGGGTTGCCTACGAGCAGTACTTC. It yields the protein CASSQDRGVAYEQYF.

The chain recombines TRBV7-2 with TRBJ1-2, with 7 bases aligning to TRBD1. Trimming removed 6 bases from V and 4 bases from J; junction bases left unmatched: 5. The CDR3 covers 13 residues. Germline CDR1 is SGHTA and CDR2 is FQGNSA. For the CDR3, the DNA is TGTGCCAGCAGTTCAACAGGGGCCTATGGCTACACCTTC. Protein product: CASSSTGAYGYTF.

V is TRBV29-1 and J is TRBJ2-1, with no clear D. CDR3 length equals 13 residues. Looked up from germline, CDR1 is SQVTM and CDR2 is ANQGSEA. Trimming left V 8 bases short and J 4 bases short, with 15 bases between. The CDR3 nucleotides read TGCAGCATTAAACTGACCACATACAATGAGCAGTTCTTC. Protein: CSIKLTTYNEQFF.

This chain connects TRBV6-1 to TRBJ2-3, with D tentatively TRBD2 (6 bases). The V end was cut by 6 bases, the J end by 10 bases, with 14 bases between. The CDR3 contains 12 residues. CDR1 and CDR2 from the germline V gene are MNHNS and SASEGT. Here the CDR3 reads CASSYGDSAQYF. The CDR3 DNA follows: TGTGCCAGCAGCTACGGGGACTCGGCGCAGTATTTT.

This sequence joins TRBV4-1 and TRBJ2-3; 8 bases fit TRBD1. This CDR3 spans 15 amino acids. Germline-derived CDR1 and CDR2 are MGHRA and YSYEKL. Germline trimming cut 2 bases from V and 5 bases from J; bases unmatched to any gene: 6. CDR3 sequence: CASSQSDRVRDTQYF. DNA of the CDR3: TGCGCCAGCAGCCAATCGGACAGGGTGAGAGATACGCAGTATTTT.

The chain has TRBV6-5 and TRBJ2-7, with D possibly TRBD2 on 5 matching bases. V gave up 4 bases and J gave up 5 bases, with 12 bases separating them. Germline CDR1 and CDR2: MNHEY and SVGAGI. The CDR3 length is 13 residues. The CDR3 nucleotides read TGTGCCAGCAGTTCCCTACTAGGAGACGAGCAGTACTTC. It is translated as CASSSLLGDEQYF.

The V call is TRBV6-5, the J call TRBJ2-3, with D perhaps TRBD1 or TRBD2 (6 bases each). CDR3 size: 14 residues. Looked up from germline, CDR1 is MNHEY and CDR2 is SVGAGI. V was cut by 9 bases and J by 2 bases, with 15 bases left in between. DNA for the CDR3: TGTGCCAGTCGGGGGCGCGGGTACACAGATACGCAGTATTTT. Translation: CASRGRGYTDTQYF.

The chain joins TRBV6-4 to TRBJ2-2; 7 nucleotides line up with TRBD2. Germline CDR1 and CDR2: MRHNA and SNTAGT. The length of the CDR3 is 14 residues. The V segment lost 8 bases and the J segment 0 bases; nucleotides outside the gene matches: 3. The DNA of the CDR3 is TGTGCCAGCCGGGACTACCCGAACACCGGGGAGCTGTTTTTT. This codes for CASRDYPNTGELFF.

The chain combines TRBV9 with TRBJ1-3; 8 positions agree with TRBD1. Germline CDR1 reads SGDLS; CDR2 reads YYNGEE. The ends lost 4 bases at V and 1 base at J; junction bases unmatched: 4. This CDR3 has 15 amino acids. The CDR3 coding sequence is TGTGCCAGCAGCAACCGGGACAGGTCTGGAAACACCATATATTTT. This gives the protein CASSNRDRSGNTIYF.

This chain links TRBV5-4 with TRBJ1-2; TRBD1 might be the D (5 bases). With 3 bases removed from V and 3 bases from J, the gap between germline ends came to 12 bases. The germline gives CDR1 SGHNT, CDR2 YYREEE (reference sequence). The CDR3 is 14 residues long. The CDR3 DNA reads TGTGCCAGCAGCTCCGGAAGGGGCGACTATGGCTACACCTTC. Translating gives CASSSGRGDYGYTF. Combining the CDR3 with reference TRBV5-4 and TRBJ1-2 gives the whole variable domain ETGVTQSPTHLIKTRGQQVTLRCSSQSGHNTVSWYQQALGQGPQFIFQYYREEENGRGNFPPRFSGLQFPNYSSELNVNALELDDSALYLCASSSGRGDYGYTFGSGTRLTVV.

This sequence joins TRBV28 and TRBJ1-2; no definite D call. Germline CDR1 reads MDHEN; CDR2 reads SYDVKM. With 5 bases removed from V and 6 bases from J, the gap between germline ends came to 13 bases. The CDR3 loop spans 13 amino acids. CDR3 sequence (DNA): TGTGCCAGCAGTCCGCCCGCGGGGAATGGCTACACCTTC. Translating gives CASSPPAGNGYTF.

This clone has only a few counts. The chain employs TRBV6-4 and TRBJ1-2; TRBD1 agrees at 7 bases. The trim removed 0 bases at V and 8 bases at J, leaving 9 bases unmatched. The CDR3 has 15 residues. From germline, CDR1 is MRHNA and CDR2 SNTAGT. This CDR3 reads CASSDSIEGAGGYTF. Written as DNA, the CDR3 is TGTGCCAGCAGTGACTCGATTGAGGGGGCTGGCGGCTACACCTTC.

Here the CDR3 DNA reads TGCGCCAGCAGCCAAGGCGCGGGATACGAGCAGTACTTC. This codes for CASSQGAGYEQYF. V usage is TRBV4-1 and J usage is TRBJ2-7, with a weak D call TRBD2 (6 bases). This CDR3 has 13 amino acids. From germline, CDR1 is MGHRA and CDR2 YSYEKL. The germline V and J ends were trimmed by 1 base and 4 bases, with 8 bases remaining between them.

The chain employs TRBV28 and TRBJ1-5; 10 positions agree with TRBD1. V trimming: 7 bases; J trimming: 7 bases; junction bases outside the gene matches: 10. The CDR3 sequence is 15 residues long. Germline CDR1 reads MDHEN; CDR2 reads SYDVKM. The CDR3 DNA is TGTGCCAGCACCGTCAGACAGGGGGCACGGCAGCCCCAGCATTTT. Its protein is CASTVRQGARQPQHF.

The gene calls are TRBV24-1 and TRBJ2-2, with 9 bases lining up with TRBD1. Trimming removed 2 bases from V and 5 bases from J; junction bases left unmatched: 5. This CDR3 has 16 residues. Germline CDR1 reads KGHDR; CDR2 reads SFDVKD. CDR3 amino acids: CATSDYGTGTTGELFF. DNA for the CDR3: TGTGCCACCAGTGATTACGGGACAGGGACAACCGGGGAGCTGTTTTTT.

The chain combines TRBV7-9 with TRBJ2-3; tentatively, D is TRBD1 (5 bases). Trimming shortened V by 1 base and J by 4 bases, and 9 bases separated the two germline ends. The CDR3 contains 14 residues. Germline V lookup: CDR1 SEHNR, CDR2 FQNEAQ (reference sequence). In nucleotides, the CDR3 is TGTGCCAGCAGCTTAGGCAGGGAAGCAGATACGCAGTATTTT. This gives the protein CASSLGREADTQYF.

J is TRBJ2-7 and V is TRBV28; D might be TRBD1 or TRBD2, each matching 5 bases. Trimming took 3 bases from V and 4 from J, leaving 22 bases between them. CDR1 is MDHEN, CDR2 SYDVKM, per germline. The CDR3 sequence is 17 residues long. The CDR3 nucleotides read TGTGCCAGCAGTTTGAGGGTTGGAGGACACATTTTATACGAGCAGTACTTC. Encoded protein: CASSLRVGGHILYEQYF.

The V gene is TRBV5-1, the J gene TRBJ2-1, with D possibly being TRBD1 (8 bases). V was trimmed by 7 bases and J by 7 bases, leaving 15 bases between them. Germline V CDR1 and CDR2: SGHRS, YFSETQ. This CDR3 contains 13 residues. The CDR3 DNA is TGCGCCAGCTCCACAGGGGGGGGGAATGAGCAGTTCTTC. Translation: CASSTGGGNEQFF.

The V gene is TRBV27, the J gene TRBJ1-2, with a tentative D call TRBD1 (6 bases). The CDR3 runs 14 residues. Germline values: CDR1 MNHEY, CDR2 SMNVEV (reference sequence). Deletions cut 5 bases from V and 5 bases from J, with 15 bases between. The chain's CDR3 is CASSHTGIWYGYTF. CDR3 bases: TGTGCCAGCAGTCACACAGGGATTTGGTATGGCTACACCTTC.

The CDR3 region is CASSILQGENSPLHF. The CDR3 coding sequence is TGTGCCAGCAGCATCCTACAGGGGGAAAATTCACCCCTCCACTTT. The chain is built from TRBV7-8 and TRBJ1-6, with 8 positions matching TRBD1. With V trimmed by 5 bases and J by 7 bases, 7 bases remained unmatched. The CDR3 spans 15 residues. The germline CDR1 and CDR2 sequences are SGHVS and FQNEAQ.

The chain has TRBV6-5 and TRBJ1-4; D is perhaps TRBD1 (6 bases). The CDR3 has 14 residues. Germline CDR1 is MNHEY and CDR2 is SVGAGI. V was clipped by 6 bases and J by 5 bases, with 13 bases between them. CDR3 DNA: TGTGCCAGCAGGAGGGGGGCCCAAAATGAAAAACTGTTTTTT. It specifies CASRRGAQNEKLFF.

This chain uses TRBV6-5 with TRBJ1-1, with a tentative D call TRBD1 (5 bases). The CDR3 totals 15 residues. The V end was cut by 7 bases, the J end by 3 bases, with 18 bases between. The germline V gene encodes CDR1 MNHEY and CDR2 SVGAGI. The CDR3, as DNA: TGTGCCAGCAAGGGAAAGAGGGGCTGGGACACTGAAGCTTTCTTT. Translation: CASKGKRGWDTEAFF.

The CDR3 is CASSFPGQSNYGYTF. In DNA form, the CDR3 reads TGTGCCAGCAGCTTTCCGGGACAGAGTAACTATGGCTACACCTTC. The gene calls are TRBV7-9 and TRBJ1-2; 7 nucleotides line up with TRBD1. With V trimmed by 3 bases and J by 1 base, 5 bases remained unmatched. The CDR3 has 15 residues. CDR1 is SEHNR and CDR2 is FQNEAQ in the germline V gene (reference sequence).

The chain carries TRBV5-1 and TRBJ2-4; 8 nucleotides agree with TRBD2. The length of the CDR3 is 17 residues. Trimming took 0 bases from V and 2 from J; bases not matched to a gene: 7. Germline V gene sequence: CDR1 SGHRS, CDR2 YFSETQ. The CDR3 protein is CASSLGAGVGSKNIQYF. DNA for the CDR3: TGCGCCAGCAGCTTGGGAGCGGGAGTAGGGTCCAAAAACATTCAGTACTTC.

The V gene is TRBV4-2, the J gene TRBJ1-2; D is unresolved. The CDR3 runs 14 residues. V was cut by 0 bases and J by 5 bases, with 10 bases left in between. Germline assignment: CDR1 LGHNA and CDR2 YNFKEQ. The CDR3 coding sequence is TGTGCCAGCAGCCAAGATAGGGCGGATTATGGCTACACCTTC. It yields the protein CASSQDRADYGYTF.

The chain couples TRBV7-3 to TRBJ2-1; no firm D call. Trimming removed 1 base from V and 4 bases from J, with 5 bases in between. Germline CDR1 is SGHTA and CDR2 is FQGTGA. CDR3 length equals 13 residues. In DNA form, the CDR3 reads TGTGCCAGCAGCTTAAACCGATACAATGAGCAGTTCTTC. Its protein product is CASSLNRYNEQFF.

In DNA form, the CDR3 reads TGTGCCAGCAGTCTAGGGTGGGACGGGTACAATGAGCAGTTCTTC. It is translated as CASSLGWDGYNEQFF. The chain combines TRBV9 with TRBJ2-1; D tentatively reads TRBD1 or TRBD2 (5 bases each). Between the trimmed V and J ends, which lost 5 bases and 4 bases, there was a span of 16 bases. CDR3 size: 15 residues. Per the germline V gene, CDR1 is SGDLS and CDR2 is YYNGEE.

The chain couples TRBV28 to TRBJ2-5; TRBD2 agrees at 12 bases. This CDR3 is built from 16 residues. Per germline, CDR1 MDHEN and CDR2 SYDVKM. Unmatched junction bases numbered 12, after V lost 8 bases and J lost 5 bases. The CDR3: CASVPRLAGERETQYF. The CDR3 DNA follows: TGTGCCAGCGTACCCAGACTAGCGGGAGAGAGGGAGACCCAGTACTTC.

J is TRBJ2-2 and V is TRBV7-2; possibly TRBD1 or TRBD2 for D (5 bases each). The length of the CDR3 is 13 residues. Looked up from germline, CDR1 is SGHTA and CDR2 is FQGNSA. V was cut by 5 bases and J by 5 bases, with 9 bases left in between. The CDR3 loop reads CASSRDATGELFF. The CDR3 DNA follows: TGTGCCAGCAGCAGGGACGCTACCGGGGAGCTGTTTTTT.